The 21 T cell receptor beta chains in this list originate from one sample, sequenced in a study of T cells in Graves' hyperthyroidism and ophthalmopathy. Amplification of TCR beta CDR3 regions was performed using RNA transcripts as template. TCR CDR3 regions were first amplified by RT-PCR with HTBI primers. TCRdb reanalysed the multiplex PCR reads using MiXCR and keeps one entry per CDR3 protein. The sample has 500,000 to 600,000 distinct CDR3 sequences, 35% to 55% seen once. Sample: peripheral blood or thyroid tissue (not recorded which). All receptors derive from a woman between 18 and 29 years old with Graves' hyperthyroidism.

This clonotype appeared once. J is TRBJ1-1 and V is TRBV7-3; 10 bases are a match to TRBD1. This CDR3 is 14 amino acids long. The J segment lost 6 bases and the V segment lost 5 bases, leaving 6 bases of the junction unmatched. Germline assignment: CDR1 SGHTA and CDR2 FQGTGA. Here the CDR3 DNA reads TGTGCCAGCAGCCCGCACGGGACAGGGGCTGAAGCTTTCTTT. It translates to CASSPHGTGAEAFF. Filled out from reference TRBV7-3 and TRBJ1-1, the complete variable domain reads GAGVSQTPSNKVTEKGKYVELRCDPISGHTALYWYRQSLGQGPEFLIYFQGTGAADDSGLPNDRFFAVRPEGSVSTLKIQRTERGDSAVYLCASSPHGTGAEAFFGQGTRLTVV.

This clonotype was counted many times. CDR3 DNA sequence: TGTGCCAGCAGCAACGGACAGGGCGGCGAGCAGTACTTC. This translates into CASSNGQGGEQYF. The chain carries TRBV7-9 and TRBJ2-7; 8 positions match TRBD1. The CDR3 length is 13 residues. With V trimmed by 5 bases and J by 6 bases, 6 bases remained unmatched. The germline CDR1 and CDR2 sequences are SEHNR and FQNEAQ (reference sequence).

The chain joins TRBV7-9 to TRBJ2-1, with D tentatively TRBD1 (6 bases). Trimming pared 2 bases from V and 9 bases from J, leaving 8 bases between. CDR1 is SEHNR, CDR2 FQNEAQ, per germline (reference sequence). The CDR3 has 12 amino acids. In DNA, the CDR3 is TGTGCCAGCAGCTTACAGGGGTTTGAGCAGTTCTTC. Translation gives CASSLQGFEQFF.

This clonotype was counted ten times or more. This chain's CDR3 is CASSEAQGWSQPQHF. CDR3 sequence (DNA): TGTGCCAGCAGTGAAGCACAAGGATGGAGTCAGCCCCAGCATTTT. The chain is built from TRBV2 and TRBJ1-5; D uncertain. Per germline, CDR1 SNHLY and CDR2 FYNNEI. V shed 0 bases and J shed 6 bases, with 12 bases lying between them. The CDR3 loop spans 15 amino acids.

Worth noting for this clonotype: One end of the junction is discordant with germline, which a read error may explain. The chain is built from TRBV10-2 and TRBJ2-5, with 13 bases aligning to TRBD2. CDR3 length: 15 residues. Germline V gene sequence: CDR1 WSHSY, CDR2 SAAADI. This chain's CDR3 is CAGSETSGRLETQYF. The CDR3, as DNA: TGCGCCGGCAGTGAGACTAGCGGGAGGTTAGAGACCCAGTACTTC.

The chain links TRBV6-5 to TRBJ2-7; 8 bases agree with TRBD1. CDR3 size: 13 residues. Germline CDR1 is MNHEY and CDR2 is SVGAGI. Trimming at V came to 6 bases and at J to 3 bases, leaving 4 bases not matched to a gene. CDR3 residues: CASRSRGRYEQYF. The CDR3 DNA sequence: TGTGCCAGCAGATCCAGGGGGCGCTACGAGCAGTACTTC.

This clonotype was counted ten times or more. The chain is built from TRBV4-2 and TRBJ2-7, with a tentative D call TRBD2 (6 bases). V lost 2 bases and J 0 bases, leaving 11 bases between the germline ends. The CDR3 has 15 residues. Germline CDR1 and CDR2: LGHNA and YNFKEQ. CDR3 protein: CASSQPGSDSYEQYF. CDR3 sequence (DNA): TGTGCCAGCAGCCAACCCGGGAGTGACTCCTACGAGCAGTACTTC.

This clonotype was counted between two and nine times. The chain is built from TRBV7-3 and TRBJ2-2, with 7 bases matching TRBD2. CDR1 is SGHTA, CDR2 FQGTGA, per germline. The CDR3 sequence is 17 residues long. V shed 0 bases, J shed 1 base, and the junction held 5 bases outside the gene matches. CDR3 nucleotides: TGTGCCAGCAGCTTAACTACACTAGCGTTGAACACCGGGGAGCTGTTTTTT. It encodes CASSLTTLALNTGELFF.

The CDR3 sequence is CASSQERGGIYEQYF. The CDR3 DNA reads as TGTGCCAGCAGCCAAGAGCGGGGGGGGATCTACGAGCAGTACTTC. J is TRBJ2-7 and V is TRBV14, with TRBD2 identical over 9 bases. J gave up 3 bases and V 0 bases, and 3 bases lay outside the gene matches. CDR3 size: 15 residues. Germline-derived CDR1 and CDR2 are SGHDN and FVKESK.

A note on this clonotype: This clone may be a read error of a much larger clone one base away. The chain links TRBV12-3 or TRBV12-4 to TRBJ2-7; TRBD1 matches 8 bases. The CDR3 is made up of 14 amino acids. The CDR3 region has the DNA TGTGCCAGAAGTTCCGGACAGGGTGGCTACGAGCAGTACTTC. Protein product: CARSSGQGGYEQYF.

The V and J genes are TRBV4-1 and TRBJ1-5; the D gene is possibly TRBD1 (6 bases). The CDR3 extends over 16 amino acids. V gave up 2 bases and J gave up 1 base, with 12 bases separating them. Germline lookup yields CDR1 MGHRA and CDR2 YSYEKL. The CDR3 reads CASSQNRVFSNQPQHF. The CDR3 DNA reads as TGCGCCAGCAGCCAAAACAGGGTATTCAGCAATCAGCCCCAGCATTTT.

The chain couples TRBV10-3 to TRBJ1-3; no clear D gene. The germline gives CDR1 ENHRY, CDR2 SYGVKD. This CDR3 spans 12 amino acids. The V end was cut by 1 base, the J end by 8 bases, with 6 bases between. CDR3 in amino acids: CAISEFWDTIYF. Written as DNA, the CDR3 is TGTGCCATCAGTGAGTTCTGGGACACCATATATTTT.

This rearrangement joins TRBV12-3 or TRBV12-4 to TRBJ2-5, with D perhaps TRBD1 (9 bases). The V end lost 5 bases, the J end lost 9 bases, and 25 bases lay between the germline ends. CDR3 length: 16 residues. Here the CDR3 reads CASSPGGTGFDQPQYF. In DNA, the CDR3 is TGTGCCAGCAGTCCGGGGGGGACAGGGTTTGATCAGCCCCAGTACTTC.

This clonotype was counted many times. The chain employs TRBV12-5 and TRBJ2-5; D possibly corresponds to TRBD1 (6 bases). This CDR3 spans 14 amino acids. V dropped 4 bases and J dropped 3 bases, with 12 bases sitting between them. Germline-derived CDR1 and CDR2 are LGHNT and FRNRAP. This CDR3 reads CASGSLGAEETQYF. The CDR3 DNA reads as TGTGCTAGTGGTTCGTTGGGGGCGGAAGAGACCCAGTACTTC. Together with reference TRBV12-5 and TRBJ2-5, the CDR3 gives the full variable domain: DARVTQTPRHKVTEMGQEVTMRCQPILGHNTVFWYRQTMMQGLELLAYFRNRAPLDDSGMPKDRFSAEMPDATLATLKIQPSEPRDSAVYFCASGSLGAEETQYFGPGTRLLVL.

This clonotype was observed many times. The chain joins TRBV12-3 or TRBV12-4 to TRBJ1-4; D gene uncertain. The CDR3 is 14 amino acids. Deletions cut 3 bases from V and 5 bases from J, with 10 bases between. The CDR3 spells CASSFGGSNEKLFF. Written as DNA, the CDR3 is TGTGCCAGCAGTTTTGGCGGCTCAAATGAAAAACTGTTTTTT.

This chain connects TRBV29-1 to TRBJ2-2; weak D call: TRBD2 (6 bases). Per the germline V gene, CDR1 is SQVTM and CDR2 is ANQGSEA. Trimming shortened V by 1 base and J by 9 bases, and 6 bases separated the two germline ends. This CDR3 spans 11 amino acids. Here the CDR3 DNA reads TGCAGCGTTGAAGGCGGGAGGGAGCTGTTTTTT. It translates to CSVEGGRELFF.

This chain links TRBV10-3 with TRBJ2-3, with D perhaps TRBD2 (6 bases). This CDR3 has 15 residues. V shed 6 bases and J shed 2 bases, with 15 bases lying between them. In germline, CDR1 is ENHRY, CDR2 SYGVKD. The CDR3 DNA reads TGTGCCATCAGGGGGTTCGGGGGAAACACAGATACGCAGTATTTT. Its protein is CAIRGFGGNTDTQYF.

This clonotype showed up many times. The CDR3 DNA follows: TGTGCCAGCCCAGCTCAGTCCACCTTC. Amino acids: CASPAQSTF. The rearrangement uses TRBV19 and TRBJ1-2, with D hard to call. V was shortened by 9 bases and J by 13 bases, with 12 bases between the two germline ends. Germline values: CDR1 LNHDA, CDR2 SQIVND (reference sequence). The CDR3 contains 9 residues. The variable domain in full, completed from reference TRBV19 and TRBJ1-2, reads DGGITQSPKYLFRKEGQNVTLSCEQNLNHDAMYWYRQDPGQGLRLIYYSQIVNDFQKGDIAEGYSVSREKKESFPLTVTSAQKNPTAFYLCASPAQSTFGSGTRLTVV.

This clonotype was counted many times. This chain uses TRBV20-1 with TRBJ1-2; 7 positions match TRBD1. The CDR3 loop spans 13 amino acids. CDR1 and CDR2 from the germline V gene are DFQATT and SNEGSKA (reference sequence). Germline trimming cut 3 bases from V and 4 bases from J; bases unmatched to any gene: 5. The CDR3 here is CSARLQGTYGYTF. The DNA of the CDR3 is TGCAGTGCTAGGCTACAGGGGACCTATGGCTACACCTTC.

The V gene is TRBV7-2, the J gene TRBJ1-1; D unresolved. The V end lost 6 bases, the J end lost 7 bases, and 12 bases lay between the germline ends. The CDR3 totals 12 residues. CDR1 and CDR2 (germline): SGHTA, FQGNSA. CDR3 nucleotides: TGTGCCAGCAGTCGAGACGCAATTGAAGCTTTCTTT. Amino acid sequence: CASSRDAIEAFF.

Many counts were recorded for this clonotype. The V and J genes are TRBV4-3 and TRBJ2-2; TRBD1 might be the D (6 bases). Germline V lookup: CDR1 LGHNA, CDR2 YSLEER. The CDR3 totals 15 residues. The germline V and J ends were trimmed by 5 bases and 1 base, with 11 bases remaining between them. Written as DNA, the CDR3 is TGCGCCAGCAGCGTACAGGGCCTGAACACCGGGGAGCTGTTTTTT. As protein: CASSVQGLNTGELFF.